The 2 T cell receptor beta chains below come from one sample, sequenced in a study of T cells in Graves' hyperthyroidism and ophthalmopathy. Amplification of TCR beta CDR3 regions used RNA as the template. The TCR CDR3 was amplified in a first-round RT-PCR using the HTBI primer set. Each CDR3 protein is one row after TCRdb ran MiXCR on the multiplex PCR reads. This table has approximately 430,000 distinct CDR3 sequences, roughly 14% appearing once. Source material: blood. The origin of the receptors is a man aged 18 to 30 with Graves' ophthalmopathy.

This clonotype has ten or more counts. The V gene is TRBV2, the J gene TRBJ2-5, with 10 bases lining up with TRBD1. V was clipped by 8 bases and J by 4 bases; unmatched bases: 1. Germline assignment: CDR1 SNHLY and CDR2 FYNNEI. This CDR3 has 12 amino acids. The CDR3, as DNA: TGTGCCAGCTGGACAGGGGGAGAGACCCAGTACTTC. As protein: CASWTGGETQYF. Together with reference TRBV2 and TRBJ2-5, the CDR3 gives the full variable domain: EPEVTQTPSHQVTQMGQEVILRCVPISNHLYFYWYRQILGQKVEFLVSFYNNEISEKSEIFDDQFSVERPDGSNFTLKIRSTKLEDSAMYFCASWTGGETQYFGPGTRLLVL.

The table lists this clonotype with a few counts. CDR3 residues: CASGPPGAYNEQFF. CDR3 in DNA: TGTGCTAGTGGTCCCCCCGGCGCCTACAATGAGCAGTTCTTC. The rearrangement links TRBV12-5 to TRBJ2-1; unclear D gene. V was shortened by 5 bases and J by 2 bases, with 10 bases between the two germline ends. This CDR3 is 14 amino acids long. Germline V gives CDR1 LGHNT, CDR2 FRNRAP.